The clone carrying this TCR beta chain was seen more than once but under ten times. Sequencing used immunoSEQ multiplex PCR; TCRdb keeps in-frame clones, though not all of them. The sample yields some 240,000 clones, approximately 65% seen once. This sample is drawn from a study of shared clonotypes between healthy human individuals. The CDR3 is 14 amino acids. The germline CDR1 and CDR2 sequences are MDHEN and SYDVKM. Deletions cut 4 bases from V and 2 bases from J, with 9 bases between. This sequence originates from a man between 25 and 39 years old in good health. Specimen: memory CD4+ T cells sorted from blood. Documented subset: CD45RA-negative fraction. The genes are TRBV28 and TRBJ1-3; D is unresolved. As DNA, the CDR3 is TGTGCCAGCAGTTCAGCAGGAACTGGAAACACCATATATTTT. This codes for CASSSAGTGNTIYF.